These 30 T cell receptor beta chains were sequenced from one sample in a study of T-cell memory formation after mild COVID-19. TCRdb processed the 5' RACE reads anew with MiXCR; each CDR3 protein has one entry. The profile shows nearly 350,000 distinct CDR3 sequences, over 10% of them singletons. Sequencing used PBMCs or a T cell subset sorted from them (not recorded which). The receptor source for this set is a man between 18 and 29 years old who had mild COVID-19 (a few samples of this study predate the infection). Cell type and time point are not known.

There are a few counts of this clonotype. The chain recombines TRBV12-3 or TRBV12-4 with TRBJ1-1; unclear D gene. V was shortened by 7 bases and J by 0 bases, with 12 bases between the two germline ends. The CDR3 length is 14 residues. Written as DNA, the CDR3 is TGTGCCAGCACCTCGGAGGGATTGAACACTGAAGCTTTCTTT. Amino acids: CASTSEGLNTEAFF.

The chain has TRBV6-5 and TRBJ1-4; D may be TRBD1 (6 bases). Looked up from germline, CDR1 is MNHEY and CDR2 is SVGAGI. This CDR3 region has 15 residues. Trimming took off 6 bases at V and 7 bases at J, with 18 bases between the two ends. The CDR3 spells CASSSWGRGGEKLFF. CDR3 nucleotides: TGTGCCAGCAGCTCTTGGGGGCGAGGAGGTGAAAAACTGTTTTTT.

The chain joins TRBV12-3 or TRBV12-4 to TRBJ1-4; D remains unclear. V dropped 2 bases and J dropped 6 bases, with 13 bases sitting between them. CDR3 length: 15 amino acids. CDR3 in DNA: TGTGCCAGCAGTTTAACTGTCAGAGTATATGAAAAACTGTTTTTT. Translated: CASSLTVRVYEKLFF.

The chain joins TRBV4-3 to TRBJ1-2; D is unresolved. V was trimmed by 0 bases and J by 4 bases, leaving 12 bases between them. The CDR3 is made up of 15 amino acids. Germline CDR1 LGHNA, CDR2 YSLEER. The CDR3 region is CASSQDSESSYGYTF. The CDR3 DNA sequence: TGCGCCAGCAGCCAAGACTCAGAGAGTAGCTATGGCTACACCTTC.

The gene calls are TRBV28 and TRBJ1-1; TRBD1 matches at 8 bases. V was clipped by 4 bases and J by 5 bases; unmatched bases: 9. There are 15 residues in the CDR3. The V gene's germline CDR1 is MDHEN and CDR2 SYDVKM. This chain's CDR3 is CASSSRDRRGTEAFF. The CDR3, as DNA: TGTGCCAGCAGTTCCCGGGACAGGAGGGGGACTGAAGCTTTCTTT.

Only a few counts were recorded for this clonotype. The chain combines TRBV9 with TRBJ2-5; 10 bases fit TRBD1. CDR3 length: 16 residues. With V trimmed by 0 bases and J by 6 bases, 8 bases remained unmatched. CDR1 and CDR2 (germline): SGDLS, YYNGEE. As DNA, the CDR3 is TGTGCCAGCAGCGTAGCGGAGACAGGGGGCAGGAAGACCCAGTACTTC. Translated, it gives CASSVAETGGRKTQYF.

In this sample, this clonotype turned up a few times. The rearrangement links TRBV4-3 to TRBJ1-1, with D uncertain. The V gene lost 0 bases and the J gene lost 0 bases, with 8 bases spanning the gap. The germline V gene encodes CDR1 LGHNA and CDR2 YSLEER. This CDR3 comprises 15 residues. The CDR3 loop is CASSQDGGLNTEAFF. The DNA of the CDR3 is TGCGCCAGCAGCCAAGATGGTGGGTTGAACACTGAAGCTTTCTTT.

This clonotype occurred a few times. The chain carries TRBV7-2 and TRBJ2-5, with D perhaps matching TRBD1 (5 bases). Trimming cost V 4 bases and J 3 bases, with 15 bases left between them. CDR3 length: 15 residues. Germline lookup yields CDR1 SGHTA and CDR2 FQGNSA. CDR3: CASSSKRLTEETQYF. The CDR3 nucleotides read TGTGCCAGCAGCTCCAAACGGTTGACAGAAGAGACCCAGTACTTC. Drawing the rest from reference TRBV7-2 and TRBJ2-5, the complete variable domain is GAGVSQSPSNKVTEKGKDVELRCDPISGHTALYWYRQSLGQGLEFLIYFQGNSAPDKSGLPSDRFSAERTGGSVSTLTIQRTQQEDSAVYLCASSSKRLTEETQYFGPGTRLLVL.

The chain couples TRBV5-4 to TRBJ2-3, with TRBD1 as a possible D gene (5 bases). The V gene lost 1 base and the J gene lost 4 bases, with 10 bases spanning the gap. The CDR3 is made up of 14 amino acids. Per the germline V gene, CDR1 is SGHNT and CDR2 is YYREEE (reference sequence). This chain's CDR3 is CASSLTDSSDTQYF. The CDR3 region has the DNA TGTGCCAGCAGCTTGACAGACAGTTCAGATACGCAGTATTTT.

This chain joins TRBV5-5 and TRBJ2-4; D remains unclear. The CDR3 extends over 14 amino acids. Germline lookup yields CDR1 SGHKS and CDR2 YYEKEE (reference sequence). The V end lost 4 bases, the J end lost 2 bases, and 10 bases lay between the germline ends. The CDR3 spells CASSPWESKNIQYF. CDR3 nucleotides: TGTGCCAGCAGCCCATGGGAATCCAAAAACATTCAGTACTTC.

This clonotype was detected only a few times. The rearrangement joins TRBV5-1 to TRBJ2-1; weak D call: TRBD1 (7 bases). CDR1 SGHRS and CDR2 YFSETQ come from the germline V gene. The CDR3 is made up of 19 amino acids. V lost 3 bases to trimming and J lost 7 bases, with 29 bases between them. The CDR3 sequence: CASSSRGLVAGGFGNEQFF. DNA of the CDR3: TGCGCCAGCAGCTCACGGGGACTCGTCGCAGGGGGTTTCGGGAATGAGCAGTTCTTC.

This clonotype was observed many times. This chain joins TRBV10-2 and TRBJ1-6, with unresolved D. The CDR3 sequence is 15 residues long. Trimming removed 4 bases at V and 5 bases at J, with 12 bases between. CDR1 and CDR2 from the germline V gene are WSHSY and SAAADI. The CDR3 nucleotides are TGCGCCAGCAGTGTTCTTGCACCCAATAATTCACCCCTCCACTTT. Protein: CASSVLAPNNSPLHF.

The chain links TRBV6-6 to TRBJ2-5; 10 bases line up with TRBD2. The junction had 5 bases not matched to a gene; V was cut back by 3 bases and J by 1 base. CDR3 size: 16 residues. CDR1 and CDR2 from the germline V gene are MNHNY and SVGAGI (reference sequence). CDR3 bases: TGTGCCAGCAGTTATCTCCAGCGGGGGGGCCAAGAGACCCAGTACTTC. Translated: CASSYLQRGGQETQYF.

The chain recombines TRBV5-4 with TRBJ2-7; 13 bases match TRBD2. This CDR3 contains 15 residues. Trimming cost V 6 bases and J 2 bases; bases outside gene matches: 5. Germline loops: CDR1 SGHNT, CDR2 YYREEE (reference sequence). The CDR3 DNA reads TGTGCCAGCACGAGGACTAGCGGGGGTGCCTACGAGCAGTACTTC. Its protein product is CASTRTSGGAYEQYF.

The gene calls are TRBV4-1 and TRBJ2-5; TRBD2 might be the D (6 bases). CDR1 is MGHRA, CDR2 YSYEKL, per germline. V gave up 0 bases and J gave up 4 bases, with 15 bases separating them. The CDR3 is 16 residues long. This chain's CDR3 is CASSQEGGNDLETQYF. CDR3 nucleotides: TGCGCCAGCAGCCAAGAAGGAGGGAACGATTTAGAGACCCAGTACTTC.

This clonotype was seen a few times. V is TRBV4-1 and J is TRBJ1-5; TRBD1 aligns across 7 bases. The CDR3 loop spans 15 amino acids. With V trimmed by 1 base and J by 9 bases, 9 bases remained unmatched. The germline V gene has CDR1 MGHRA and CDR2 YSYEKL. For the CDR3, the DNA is TGCGCCAGCAGCCAAGGACAGGGTCCCTATGGGCCCCAGCATTTT. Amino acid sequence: CASSQGQGPYGPQHF.

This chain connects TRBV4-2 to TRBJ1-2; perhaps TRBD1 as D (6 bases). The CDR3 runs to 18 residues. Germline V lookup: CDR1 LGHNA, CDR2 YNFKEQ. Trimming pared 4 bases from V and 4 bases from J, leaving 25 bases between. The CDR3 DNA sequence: TGTGCCAGCAGCCCCGGGTCTAAGCGGCAGGGGATTTCCTATGGCTACACCTTC. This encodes CASSPGSKRQGISYGYTF.

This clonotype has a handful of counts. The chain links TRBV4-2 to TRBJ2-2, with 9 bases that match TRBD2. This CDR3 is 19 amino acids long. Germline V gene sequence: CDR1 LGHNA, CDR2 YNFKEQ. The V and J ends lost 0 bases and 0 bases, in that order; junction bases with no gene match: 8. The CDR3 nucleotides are TGTGCCAGCAGCCAAGATAGTCTAGCGGGGAGCCCGAACACCGGGGAGCTGTTTTTT. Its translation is CASSQDSLAGSPNTGELFF.

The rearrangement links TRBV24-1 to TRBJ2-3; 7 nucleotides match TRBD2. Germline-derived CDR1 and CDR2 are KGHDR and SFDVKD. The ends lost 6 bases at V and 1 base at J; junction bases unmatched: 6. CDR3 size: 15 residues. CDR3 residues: CATSRASGGTDTQYF. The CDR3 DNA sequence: TGTGCCACCAGTAGGGCAAGCGGGGGCACAGATACGCAGTATTTT.

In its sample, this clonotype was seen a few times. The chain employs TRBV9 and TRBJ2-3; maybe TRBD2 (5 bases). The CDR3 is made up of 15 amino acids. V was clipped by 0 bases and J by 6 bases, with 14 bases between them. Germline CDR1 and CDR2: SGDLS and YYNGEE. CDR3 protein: CASSVVPGIADTQYF. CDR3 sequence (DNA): TGTGCCAGCAGCGTAGTTCCGGGGATAGCTGATACGCAGTATTTT. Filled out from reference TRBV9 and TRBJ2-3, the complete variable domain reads DSGVTQTPKHLITATGQRVTLRCSPRSGDLSVYWYQQSLDQGLQFLIQYYNGEERAKGNILERFSAQQFPDLHSELNLSSLELGDSALYFCASSVVPGIADTQYFGPGTRLTVL.

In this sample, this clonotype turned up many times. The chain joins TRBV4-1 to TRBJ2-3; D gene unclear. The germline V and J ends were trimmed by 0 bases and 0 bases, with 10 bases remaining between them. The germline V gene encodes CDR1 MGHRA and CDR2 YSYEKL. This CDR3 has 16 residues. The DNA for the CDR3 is TGCGCCAGCAGCCAAGAGGCCAGCCCTAGCACAGATACGCAGTATTTT. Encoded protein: CASSQEASPSTDTQYF.

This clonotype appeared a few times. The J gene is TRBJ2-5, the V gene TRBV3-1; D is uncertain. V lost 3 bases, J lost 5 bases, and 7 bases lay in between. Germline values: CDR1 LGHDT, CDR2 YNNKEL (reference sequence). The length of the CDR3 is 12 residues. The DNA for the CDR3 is TGTGCCAGCAGCCATGCTGGGGAGACCCAGTACTTC. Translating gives CASSHAGETQYF.

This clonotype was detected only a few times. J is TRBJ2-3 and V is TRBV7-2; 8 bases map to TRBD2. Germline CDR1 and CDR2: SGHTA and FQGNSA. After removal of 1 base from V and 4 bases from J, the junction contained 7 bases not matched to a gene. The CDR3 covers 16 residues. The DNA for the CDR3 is TGTGCCAGCAGCTTAGTGGGGACTAGTTTTGCAGATACGCAGTATTTT. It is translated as CASSLVGTSFADTQYF.

The CDR3 coding sequence is TGTGCCAGCAGAACGAACAGGGGCGGCAATCAGCCCCAGCATTTT. As protein: CASRTNRGGNQPQHF. The genes are TRBV6-6 and TRBJ1-5, with TRBD1 matching 7 bases. Looked up from germline, CDR1 is MNHNY and CDR2 is SVGAGI (reference sequence). Trimming at V came to 6 bases and at J to 2 bases, leaving 7 bases not matched to a gene. This CDR3 has 15 amino acids.

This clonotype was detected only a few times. The CDR3 nucleotides are TGTGCCAGCAGCGACGGGAGCGCGGGGGCTGAGAGCACAGATACGCAGTATTTT. This codes for CASSDGSAGAESTDTQYF. The J gene is TRBJ2-3, the V gene TRBV11-3, with D possibly TRBD2 on 7 matching bases. V shed 5 bases and J shed 0 bases, with 21 bases lying between them. Germline-derived CDR1 and CDR2 are SGHNT and YENEEA. CDR3 size: 18 residues.

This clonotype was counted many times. The CDR3 DNA follows: TGTGCCACCAGCCCCGAACAATATCATGAGCAGTTCTTC. Protein: CATSPEQYHEQFF. The chain joins TRBV15 to TRBJ2-1; D gene uncertain. Germline V gives CDR1 LNHNV, CDR2 YYDKDF (reference sequence). V dropped 5 bases and J dropped 8 bases, with 13 bases sitting between them. This CDR3 has 13 amino acids.

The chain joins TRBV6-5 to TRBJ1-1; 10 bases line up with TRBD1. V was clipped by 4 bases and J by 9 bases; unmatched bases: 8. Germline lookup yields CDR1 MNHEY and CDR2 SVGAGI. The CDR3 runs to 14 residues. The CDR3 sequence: CASSFTPGQGKAFF. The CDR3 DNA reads TGTGCCAGCAGTTTCACACCGGGACAGGGGAAAGCTTTCTTT.

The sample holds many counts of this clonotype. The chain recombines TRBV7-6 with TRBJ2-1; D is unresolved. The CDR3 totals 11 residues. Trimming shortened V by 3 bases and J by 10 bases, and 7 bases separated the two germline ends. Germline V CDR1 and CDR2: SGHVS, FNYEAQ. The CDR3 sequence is CASSLGGEQFF. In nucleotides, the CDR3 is TGTGCCAGCAGCTTGGGTGGGGAGCAGTTCTTC.

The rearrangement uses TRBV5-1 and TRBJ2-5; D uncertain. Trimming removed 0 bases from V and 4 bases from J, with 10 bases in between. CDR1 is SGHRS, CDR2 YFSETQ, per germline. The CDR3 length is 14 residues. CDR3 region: CASSLGSPLETQYF. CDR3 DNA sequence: TGCGCCAGCAGCTTGGGGTCCCCTCTAGAGACCCAGTACTTC.

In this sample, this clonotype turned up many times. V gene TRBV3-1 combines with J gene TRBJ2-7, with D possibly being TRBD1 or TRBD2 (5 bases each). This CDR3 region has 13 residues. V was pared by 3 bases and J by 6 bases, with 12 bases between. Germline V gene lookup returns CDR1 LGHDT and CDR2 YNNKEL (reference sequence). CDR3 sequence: CASSHGAQIEQYF. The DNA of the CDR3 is TGTGCCAGCAGCCACGGGGCTCAGATCGAGCAGTACTTC.